These T cell receptor beta chains were read from a single sample in a study of regulatory T cells in long-lasting Graves disease. Each CDR3 protein is one row after TCRdb ran MiXCR on the multiplex PCR reads. The sample includes 500,000 or so distinct CDR3 sequences, about 15% seen only once; the top ten take around a sixth. This same sample was also part of a study on T cells in Graves' hyperthyroidism and ophthalmopathy.

The sample here was peripheral blood mononuclear cells (PBMCs), taken at new diagnosis, from a patient treated with antithyroid drugs. Source of these receptors: a woman aged 45 to 65 with Graves disease. Both conserved end residues are part of each CDR3. A D gene is named only where the DNA matches it firmly. Size is stated for part of the rows, as once, few or many counts, or as a class when the clone is expanded.

V gene,clone size,D gene,J gene,CDR3 protein,CDR3 DNA
TRBV5-1,few,.,TRBJ2-5,CASSLNPSFLSETQYF,TGCGCCAGCAGCTTGAATCCTAGCTTCCTCTCCGAGACCCAGTACTTC
TRBV7-9,few,.,TRBJ1-5,CASSLQGPYQPQHF,TGTGCCAGCAGCTTACAGGGGCCGTATCAGCCCCAGCATTTT
TRBV28,many,TRBD1,TRBJ2-7,CASSLWAGGNYEQYF,TGTGCCAGCAGTTTATGGGCAGGGGGCAACTACGAGCAGTACTTC
TRBV20-1,.,TRBD2,TRBJ2-1,CSANRRASGSWGLGEQFF,TGCAGTGCCAACCGGCGGGCTAGCGGGAGTTGGGGGTTAGGTGAGCAGTTCTTC
TRBV2,many,TRBD1,TRBJ1-2,CASLGGRGTGGYTF,TGTGCCAGCCTCGGGGGGCGAGGGACAGGCGGCTACACCTTC
TRBV7-9,many,.,TRBJ2-7,CASSVGPASPRDEQYF,TGTGCCAGCAGCGTAGGTCCTGCTAGCCCGAGAGACGAGCAGTACTTC
TRBV5-5,.,.,TRBJ2-7,CASRSRAGRGDEQYF,TGTGCCAGCAGATCCAGGGCGGGTCGGGGAGACGAGCAGTACTTC
TRBV12-3/TRBV12-4,many,.,TRBJ1-2,CASRRQAGYGYTF,TGTGCCAGCAGAAGACAGGCGGGATATGGCTACACCTTC
TRBV30,many,TRBD1,TRBJ1-5,CAWSRRDRLNQPQHF,TGTGCCTGGAGCCGCCGGGACAGGCTCAATCAGCCCCAGCATTTT
TRBV19,many,TRBD1,TRBJ2-1,CASSRQDRSSYNEQFF,TGTGCCAGTAGTCGACAGGACAGGAGCTCCTACAATGAGCAGTTCTTC
TRBV5-1,.,TRBD1,TRBJ2-7,CASSQRQGNYEQYF,TGTGCCAGCAGCCAACGACAGGGAAACTACGAGCAGTACTTC
TRBV28,.,.,TRBJ2-3,CASSLLGPNTQYF,TGTGCCAGCAGTCTCCTGGGCCCCAATACGCAGTATTTT
TRBV7-6,.,.,TRBJ1-5,CASSLADSQPQHF,TGTGCCAGCAGCTTAGCGGACTCTCAGCCCCAGCATTTT
TRBV2,many,TRBD2,TRBJ2-2,CATQREVSTGELFF,TGTGCCACCCAGCGGGAAGTTAGCACCGGGGAGCTGTTTTTT
TRBV7-9,.,.,TRBJ2-5,CASSLPNKETQYF,TGTGCCAGCAGCTTACCCAATAAAGAGACCCAGTACTTC
TRBV12-3/TRBV12-4,.,.,TRBJ2-1,CASSLEASSYNEQFF,TGTGCCAGCAGTCTAGAGGCGAGCTCCTACAATGAGCAGTTCTTC
TRBV29-1,once,TRBD1,TRBJ1-5,CSVAVGTVNQPQHF,TGCAGCGTTGCTGTGGGGACAGTGAATCAGCCCCAGCATTTT
TRBV27,many,.,TRBJ2-7,CASSGGAGFEQYF,TGTGCCAGCAGTGGGGGGGCAGGGTTCGAGCAGTACTTC
TRBV19,.,.,TRBJ2-1,CASSITSNNEQFF,TGTGCCAGTAGTATAACCAGTAACAATGAGCAGTTCTTC
TRBV28,.,.,TRBJ2-3,CASFPLNPPESTDTQYF,TGTGCCAGTTTTCCCCTAAACCCGCCAGAAAGCACAGATACGCAGTATTTT
TRBV11-2,.,TRBD1,TRBJ1-1,CASSRDRGLDTEAFF,TGTGCCAGCAGCCGGGACAGGGGGCTAGACACTGAAGCTTTCTTT
TRBV10-3,once,TRBD2,TRBJ2-3,CAISLAGVGRADTQYF,TGTGCCATCAGCCTAGCGGGAGTGGGACGAGCAGATACGCAGTATTTT
TRBV20-1,many,.,TRBJ2-3,CSANGPFTDTQYF,TGCAGTGCCAACGGGCCATTCACAGATACGCAGTATTTT
TRBV7-3,few,.,TRBJ2-7,CASSLTPGTQLGEQYF,TGTGCCAGCAGCTTAACCCCCGGGACCCAGCTGGGAGAGCAGTACTTC
TRBV12-3/TRBV12-4,many,.,TRBJ1-3,CASSFRQRFSGNTIYF,TGTGCCAGCAGTTTTAGACAGCGATTCTCTGGAAACACCATATATTTT
TRBV28,many,TRBD1,TRBJ1-5,CASGIPGQGSQPQHF,TGTGCCAGTGGGATACCGGGACAGGGGAGTCAGCCCCAGCATTTT
TRBV3-1,many,.,TRBJ2-7,CASSQDTSYEQYF,TGTGCCAGCAGCCAAGATACCTCCTACGAGCAGTACTTC
TRBV11-1,few,TRBD2,TRBJ2-1,CASSTSISGRAWGSYNEQFF,TGTGCCAGCAGCACAAGTATTAGCGGGAGGGCCTGGGGCTCCTACAATGAGCAGTTCTTC
TRBV18,few,TRBD2,TRBJ2-2,CASSPTSGNTGELFF,TGTGCCAGCTCACCAACTAGCGGGAACACCGGGGAGCTGTTTTTT
TRBV2,many,.,TRBJ2-1,CASSEARVAEVRNEQFF,TGTGCCAGCAGTGAAGCGCGAGTAGCGGAAGTCCGCAATGAGCAGTTCTTC
TRBV10-3,many,TRBD1,TRBJ2-7,CAIRTGNYEQYF,TGTGCCATCCGGACAGGGAACTACGAGCAGTACTTC
TRBV7-7,.,.,TRBJ2-1,CASSQGWSSSYNEQFF,TGTGCTAGCAGCCAAGGGTGGTCTAGCTCCTACAATGAGCAGTTCTTC
TRBV7-6,few,.,TRBJ2-3,CASSLEGVGRGATQYF,TGTGCCAGCAGCTTAGAGGGGGTGGGACGAGGGGCGACGCAGTATTTT
TRBV5-1,many,TRBD2,TRBJ2-3,CASSRGTSGMESQYF,TGCGCCAGCAGCCGGGGGACTAGCGGGATGGAGTCGCAGTATTTT
TRBV28,many,TRBD1,TRBJ1-1,CASRELRDRGIANTEAFF,TGTGCCAGCAGAGAACTCCGGGACAGGGGAATTGCGAACACTGAAGCTTTCTTT
TRBV5-1,many,.,TRBJ2-7,CASSFAEIPYEQYF,TGCGCCAGCAGCTTTGCAGAAATTCCCTACGAGCAGTACTTC
TRBV28,.,.,TRBJ1-1,CASSEAGLGRGTEAFF,TGTGCCAGCAGTGAGGCCGGCCTAGGGAGGGGCACTGAAGCTTTCTTT
TRBV6-2/TRBV6-3,.,TRBD1,TRBJ2-1,CASSCADRTLYNEQFF,TGTGCCAGCAGTTGCGCGGACAGGACGCTCTACAATGAGCAGTTCTTC
TRBV12-3/TRBV12-4,many,.,TRBJ1-1,CASSPGIPEAFF,TGTGCCAGCAGCCCGGGAATACCTGAAGCTTTCTTT
TRBV9,few,.,TRBJ2-1,CASTPGHSGVEQFF,TGTGCCAGCACTCCGGGACACTCAGGGGTTGAGCAGTTCTTC
TRBV4-1,many,.,TRBJ1-1,CASSQEGDGRQAFF,TGCGCCAGCAGCCAAGAGGGTGATGGCAGGCAAGCTTTCTTT
TRBV28,many,.,TRBJ1-2,CASSLNGYYGYTF,TGTGCCAGCAGTTTAAATGGGTACTATGGCTACACCTTC
TRBV6-1,.,.,TRBJ1-4,CASSEEVKLFF,TGTGCCAGCAGTGAAGAAGTCAAACTGTTTTTT
TRBV2,many,.,TRBJ1-1,CASRGSVNTEAFF,TGTGCCAGCAGGGGGTCCGTGAACACTGAAGCTTTCTTT
TRBV7-9,many,TRBD2,TRBJ2-7,CASSSPSGERNYAFYEQYF,TGTGCCAGCAGCTCCCCTAGCGGGGAGAGGAACTATGCTTTCTACGAGCAGTACTTC